One sample yielded the 25 T cell receptor beta chains listed below, sequenced in a study of cytomegalovirus exposure and HLA in healthy donors. A multiplex PCR was run with 60 Vbeta primers and 13 Jbeta primers. Only in-frame clones appear in the TCRdb table, and some are missing; sequencing was by immunoSEQ multiplex PCR. There are under 110,000 clones in the sample; 75% occur only once, and 2.5% lies in the top ten. Source material: PBMCs. The origin of the receptors is a man in his forties or fifties in good health and CMV-seronegative.

The rearrangement links TRBV5-6 to TRBJ2-5, with 8 bases aligning to TRBD1. The germline V gene encodes CDR1 SGHDT and CDR2 YYEEEE. CDR3 size: 14 residues. V shed 2 bases and J 3 bases; nucleotides not matched to a gene: 3. CDR3 DNA sequence: TGTGCCAGCAGCTTAAAGACAGGGGAAGAGACCCAGTACTTC. As protein: CASSLKTGEETQYF.

This chain joins TRBV19 and TRBJ2-3; the D gene is possibly TRBD1 (5 bases). The germline V and J ends were trimmed by 5 bases and 1 base, with 10 bases remaining between them. The CDR3 contains 14 residues. Germline CDR1 and CDR2: LNHDA and SQIVND (reference sequence). The CDR3 spells CASSFLQGTDTQYF. In nucleotides, the CDR3 is TGTGCCAGTAGTTTTTTACAGGGCACAGATACGCAGTATTTT.

V usage is TRBV2 and J usage is TRBJ2-7; 8 positions agree with TRBD2. With 6 bases clipped from V and 2 bases from J, the junction kept 6 bases outside the gene matches. The CDR3 runs 14 residues. The germline gives CDR1 SNHLY, CDR2 FYNNEI. The CDR3 here is CASRRGGTTYEQYF. In DNA form, the CDR3 reads TGTGCCAGCAGACGGGGGGGCACGACCTACGAGCAGTACTTC.

The CDR3 protein is CASSFTGASTDTQYF. The CDR3 coding sequence is TGCGCCAGCAGCTTCACAGGGGCAAGCACAGATACGCAGTATTTT. This sequence joins TRBV5-1 and TRBJ2-3; 7 nucleotides agree with TRBD1. CDR1 and CDR2 from the germline V gene are SGHRS and YFSETQ. V lost 2 bases and J lost 0; bases outside the gene matches: 3. The CDR3 contains 15 residues.

V is TRBV7-9 and J is TRBJ2-1; possible D gene TRBD2, 6 bases. V lost 2 bases to trimming and J lost 0 bases, with 8 bases between them. This CDR3 region has 15 residues. Germline CDR1 is SEHNR and CDR2 is FQNEAQ (reference sequence). CDR3 DNA: TGTGCCAGCAGCTTACGGGGGAGCTCCTACAATGAGCAGTTCTTC. As protein: CASSLRGSSYNEQFF.

The J gene is TRBJ1-1, the V gene TRBV7-8, with a weak D call TRBD1 (6 bases). The V gene's germline CDR1 is SGHVS and CDR2 FQNEAQ. This CDR3 region has 12 residues. Trimming left V 7 bases short and J 4 bases short, with 10 bases between. The CDR3 sequence is CASTTGSTEAFF. CDR3 sequence (DNA): TGTGCCAGCACCACAGGGTCCACTGAAGCTTTCTTT.

This chain links TRBV6-5 with TRBJ1-2; 12 bases line up with TRBD1. Trimming removed 6 bases from V and 6 bases from J; junction bases left unmatched: 5. This CDR3 comprises 14 residues. CDR1 and CDR2 (germline): MNHEY, SVGAGI. The CDR3 is CASRGTGGADGYTF. CDR3 bases: TGTGCCAGCAGGGGGACAGGGGGCGCGGATGGCTACACCTTC.

V usage is TRBV5-8 and J usage is TRBJ2-7; weak D call: TRBD1 (5 bases). The CDR3 consists of 15 residues. Germline V CDR1 and CDR2: SGHTS, YDEGEE. Trimming pared 3 bases from V and 2 bases from J, leaving 15 bases between. CDR3 nucleotide sequence: TGTGCCAGCAGCTGGAGCAGGGCTTTTACCTACGAGCAGTACTTC. Amino acids: CASSWSRAFTYEQYF.

The V and J genes are TRBV15 and TRBJ2-5; 11 positions match TRBD2. This CDR3 has 16 residues. From germline, CDR1 is LNHNV and CDR2 YYDKDF (reference sequence). With V trimmed by 5 bases and J by 5 bases, 10 bases remained unmatched. CDR3 DNA sequence: TGTGCCACCAGCCCCCGGCTAGCGGGGGGCCTGGAGACCCAGTACTTC. As protein: CATSPRLAGGLETQYF.

This rearrangement joins TRBV25-1 to TRBJ1-2, with 10 bases fitting TRBD1. V gave up 6 bases and J gave up 9 bases; unmatched junction bases: 7. Germline V CDR1 and CDR2: MGHDK, SYGVNS. CDR3 length equals 13 residues. The CDR3 DNA reads TGTGCCAGCAGCCAGGGGACAGGGGTCCGCTACACCTTC. Its translation: CASSQGTGVRYTF.

This chain joins TRBV19 and TRBJ2-7; 8 nucleotides match TRBD2. CDR3 length: 13 residues. From germline, CDR1 is LNHDA and CDR2 SQIVND (reference sequence). J lost 0 bases, V lost 9 bases, and 4 bases had no gene match. The CDR3 reads CASRGGPSYEQYF. The CDR3 DNA reads as TGTGCCAGCCGCGGGGGGCCCTCCTACGAGCAGTACTTC. Full variable domain (outside the CDR3, taken from reference TRBV19 and TRBJ2-7): DGGITQSPKYLFRKEGQNVTLSCEQNLNHDAMYWYRQDPGQGLRLIYYSQIVNDFQKGDIAEGYSVSREKKESFPLTVTSAQKNPTAFYLCASRGGPSYEQYFGPGTRLTVT.

The rearrangement links TRBV29-1 to TRBJ2-1; TRBD1 is a possible D gene (5 bases). Germline loops: CDR1 SQVTM, CDR2 ANQGSEA. Trimming left V 5 bases short and J 9 bases short, with 14 bases between. CDR3 length: 12 residues. The chain's CDR3 is CSVQTAQSEQFF. The DNA of the CDR3 is TGCAGCGTTCAGACAGCTCAGAGTGAGCAGTTCTTC.

The V and J genes are TRBV2 and TRBJ2-5, with 8 bases aligning to TRBD1. Germline trimming cut 6 bases from V and 5 bases from J; bases unmatched to any gene: 8. Germline values: CDR1 SNHLY, CDR2 FYNNEI. The CDR3 contains 14 residues. CDR3 sequence reads: CASSLGQGGETQYF. The CDR3 DNA is TGTGCCAGCAGCTTAGGACAGGGCGGGGAGACCCAGTACTTC.

The chain uses TRBV7-9 and TRBJ1-6, with a weak D call TRBD1 (6 bases). CDR3 length: 15 amino acids. V shed 4 bases and J shed 10 bases, with 17 bases lying between them. Germline V gives CDR1 SEHNR, CDR2 FQNEAQ (reference sequence). DNA of the CDR3: TGTGCCAGCAGCTCACGACGGGGGGCTGGGTCACCCCTCCACTTT. Translation gives CASSSRRGAGSPLHF.

This clone was detected a few times. This rearrangement joins TRBV5-4 to TRBJ2-2; D is uncertain. This CDR3 spans 14 amino acids. Trimming left V 4 bases short and J 8 bases short, with 15 bases between. Germline V gene lookup returns CDR1 SGHNT and CDR2 YYREEE (reference sequence). CDR3 DNA: TGTGCCAGCAGCAAATCTAATAGCATGGGGGAGCTGTTTTTT. It codes for CASSKSNSMGELFF.

The rearrangement links TRBV4-2 to TRBJ1-2; D remains unclear. Germline CDR1 is LGHNA and CDR2 is YNFKEQ. The length of the CDR3 is 15 residues. V lost 1 base to trimming and J lost 1 base, with 10 bases between them. DNA of the CDR3: TGTGCCAGCAGCCAAGCGAGAGCGTTTAACTATGGCTACACCTTC. Translated: CASSQARAFNYGYTF.

The chain uses TRBV29-1 and TRBJ1-2, with a tentative D call TRBD1 (5 bases). The V end was cut by 6 bases, the J end by 3 bases, with 20 bases between. CDR3 length: 15 residues. Germline V gives CDR1 SQVTM, CDR2 ANQGSEA. CDR3 sequence reads: CSVLPRGGQDYGYTF. CDR3 coding DNA: TGCAGCGTGCTACCCCGGGGGGGTCAGGACTATGGCTACACCTTC. Filled out from reference TRBV29-1 and TRBJ1-2, the complete variable domain reads SAVISQKPSRDICQRGTSLTIQCQVDSQVTMMFWYRQQPGQSLTLIATANQGSEATYESGFVIDKFPISRPNLTFSTLTVSNMSPEDSSIYLCSVLPRGGQDYGYTFGSGTRLTVV.

The V call is TRBV1, the J call TRBJ2-3; TRBD2 reflects the table's D call only, with no check against the DNA. TRBV1 is a pseudogene. The CDR3 runs to 14 residues. Written as DNA, the CDR3 is TGCACCAGCAGCCACGCGGACTACCTCGATACGCAGTATTTT. This encodes CTSSHADYLDTQYF.

CDR3 sequence: CASNEPGQTYGYTF. CDR3 coding DNA: TGCGCCAGCAACGAGCCGGGACAGACCTATGGCTACACCTTC. The V gene is TRBV5-1, the J gene TRBJ1-2; 7 bases agree with TRBD1. This CDR3 region has 14 residues. Germline V gene lookup returns CDR1 SGHRS and CDR2 YFSETQ. V was clipped by 6 bases and J by 4 bases; unmatched bases: 9.

The rearrangement links TRBV19 to TRBJ1-2; 7 bases are a match to TRBD1. V shed 5 bases and J 7 bases; nucleotides not matched to a gene: 16. The CDR3 is made up of 16 amino acids. In germline, CDR1 is LNHDA, CDR2 SQIVND (reference sequence). The CDR3 DNA reads as TGTGCCAGTAGTGTCGCCGGCAGCGACAGGGTCCGTGGCTACACCTTC. Its translation is CASSVAGSDRVRGYTF.

Comment on this clone: Relative to the germline gene, one junction end is altered; a read error may explain this. The gene calls are TRBV6-1 and TRBJ1-2; possible D gene TRBD1, 5 bases. The CDR3 has 17 residues. Per the germline V gene, CDR1 is MNHNS and CDR2 is SASEGT. The CDR3 sequence: CAGSEAGLRVANYGYTF. The DNA for the CDR3 is TGTGCCGGCAGTGAAGCGGGTCTCAGGGTCGCTAACTATGGCTACACCTTC.

This clone occurred a few times. The V and J genes are TRBV9 and TRBJ2-2; no reliable D call. V lost 3 bases, J lost 1 base, and 13 bases lay in between. The CDR3 is made up of 16 amino acids. Germline CDR1 reads SGDLS; CDR2 reads YYNGEE. The CDR3 DNA reads TGTGCCAGCAGCGGCCGTGCTAGTGGGAACACCGGGGAGCTGTTTTTT. Translated: CASSGRASGNTGELFF.

J is TRBJ2-1 and V is TRBV5-1; 9 bases fit TRBD2. The germline gives CDR1 SGHRS, CDR2 YFSETQ. The CDR3 has 15 amino acids. Unmatched junction bases numbered 9, after V lost 3 bases and J lost 8 bases. CDR3 in amino acids: CASSSGAGGSHEQFF. CDR3 DNA sequence: TGCGCCAGCAGCTCGGGGGCGGGGGGGTCCCATGAGCAGTTCTTC.

This rearrangement joins TRBV7-9 to TRBJ2-5, with 10 positions matching TRBD1. With V trimmed by 4 bases and J by 5 bases, 1 base remained unmatched. Germline assignment: CDR1 SEHNR and CDR2 FQNEAQ (reference sequence). The CDR3 contains 13 residues. Here the CDR3 DNA reads TGTGCCAGCAGCTGGGGACAGGGGGAGACCCAGTACTTC. This sequence encodes CASSWGQGETQYF.

The chain joins TRBV6-6 to TRBJ2-5; D gene unclear. This CDR3 spans 13 amino acids. CDR1 is MNHNY, CDR2 SVGAGI, per germline (reference sequence). V lost 5 bases to trimming and J lost 9 bases, with 16 bases between them. CDR3 bases: TGTGCCAGCAGTGTATTGTACTACGTGGCCCAGTACTTC. This sequence encodes CASSVLYYVAQYF.